This T cell receptor (beta chain) stems from a study of control samples from healthy donors and cancer patients. The repertoire was sequenced with immunoSEQ multiplex PCR; TCRdb's copy has only in-frame clones and lacks some. This sample has 110,000 to 150,000 clones, with under 95% found just once. The CDR3 totals 14 residues. Germline CDR1 and CDR2: KGHDR and SFDVKD. Trimming pared 6 bases from V and 0 bases from J, leaving 9 bases between. This sequence joins TRBV24-1 and TRBJ2-3; no clear D gene. This sequence originates from a man aged 40-50 years in good health. Sequenced material: blood. CDR3 sequence: CATSPWDSTDTQYF. The CDR3 nucleotides read TGTGCCACCAGTCCGTGGGATAGCACAGATACGCAGTATTTT.